This record looks at one T cell receptor beta chain sequence and its context. The data belong to a study of CD8 T cells in Susac syndrome. The CDR3 loop spans 15 amino acids. V shed 3 bases and J 8 bases; nucleotides not matched to a gene: 6. Random hexamers were used to reverse transcribe an amount of about 0.45 to 1 ug RNA. It was immunoSEQ multiplex PCR that amplified TCR beta CDR3 across 54 Vbeta and 13 Jbeta. TCRdb fed the immunoSEQ multiplex PCR reads into MiXCR, producing one record per CDR3 protein. The table has about 250,000 distinct CDR3 sequences, just under 95% seen once; the top ten hold 0.06% to 0.08%. Sequencing targeted TCR beta in T cells from blood (CD8+ and CD4+). It was treatment-naive patients with stable or active relapsing-remitting disease who made up the multiple sclerosis controls. Negative isolation yielded CD4+ and CD8+ T cells, and FACS enriched TEMRA cells.

The chain carries TRBV12-3 or TRBV12-4 and TRBJ1-6; 8 positions agree with TRBD1. The sequencing input was CD4+ T cells from PBMCs. The TCR originated in a human donor with multiple sclerosis. CDR3 region: CASSFGRGRDSPLHF. CDR3 DNA: TGTGCCAGCAGTTTCGGCAGGGGGCGCGATTCACCCCTCCACTTT.